This TCR beta chain was captured in a study of blood T cell repertoires in COVID-19. Study at large: PBMCs, B-cell-depleted T cells, or T cells were the source of the cDNA or gDNA that made up the material.

Sequencing used immunoSEQ multiplex PCR; TCRdb keeps in-frame clones, though not all of them. Of 350,000 or so clones detected, approximately 90% appear once; the ten largest clones hold over 3.5%. The CDR3 contains 13 residues. The germline V gene has CDR1 SNHLY and CDR2 FYNNEI. Losses at the gene ends were 5 bases for V and 6 bases for J; bases not matched to a gene: 7. V and J are TRBV2 and TRBJ2-7, with 7 bases fitting TRBD1. This clonotype was obtained from a woman aged 60-75 years with COVID-19, enrolled during active disease. The sequenced sample was peripheral blood. The CDR3 DNA reads as TGTGCCAGCAGTCCAGACAGGGTGGGCGAGCAGTACTTC. It yields the protein CASSPDRVGEQYF.